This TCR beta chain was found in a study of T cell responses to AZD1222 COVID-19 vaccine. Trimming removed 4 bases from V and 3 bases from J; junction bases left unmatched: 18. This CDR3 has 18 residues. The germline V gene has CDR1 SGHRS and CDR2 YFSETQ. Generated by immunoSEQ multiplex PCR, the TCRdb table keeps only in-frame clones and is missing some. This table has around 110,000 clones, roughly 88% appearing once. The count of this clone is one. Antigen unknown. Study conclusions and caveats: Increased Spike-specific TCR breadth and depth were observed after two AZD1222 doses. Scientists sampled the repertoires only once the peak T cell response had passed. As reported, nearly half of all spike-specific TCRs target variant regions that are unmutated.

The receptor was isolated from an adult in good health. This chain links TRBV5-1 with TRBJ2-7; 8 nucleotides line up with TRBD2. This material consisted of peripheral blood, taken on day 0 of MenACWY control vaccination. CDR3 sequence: CASSPHFDTGTRVYEQYF. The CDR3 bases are TGCGCCAGCAGCCCCCACTTCGACACCGGGACTAGGGTCTACGAGCAGTACTTC.